This T cell receptor beta chain was recovered during a study of T cell repertoires in aging, cancer and after chemotherapy (dated by TCRdb to about 2019). A note on the overall study: Donors were distributed across six age groups ranging from 30 or younger to 70 or older, with at least three individuals included per group. A cohort of some 210 cancer patients (around 94 with hematological and around 130 with solid cancers) was assembled, and approximately 95 healthy donors were included as a reference group. The complete dataset included roughly 8.8 million TCR reads. In the hematological group, the paired samples taken before and after chemotherapy came from chronic lymphocytic leukemia patients who were treated with regimens based on fludarabine or bendamustine. Peripheral blood TCR beta repertoires from healthy donors and cancer patients were profiled to examine immunoaging and T cell reconstitution after chemotherapy. Overall study outcomes, separate from this receptor: Hematological cancer patients had lymphoid organ infiltration, which may itself impair thymic emigration or peripheral T cell expansion. According to the authors, the repertoire data do not allow conclusions to be drawn about immunological memory after chemotherapy. In both cancer cohorts, the median generation probability rose over the chemotherapy interval, which suggests that the repertoire was reconstituted through rebound thymic output. Declining TCR diversity with age in healthy donors was mainly explained by loss of richness; in cancer patients, loss of evenness also contributed. Compared with age-matched healthy donors, untreated patients with either hematological or solid cancers had significantly lower TCR diversity in the blood along with higher clonality.

The CDR3, from cysteine to phenylalanine, totals 13 residues. The only DNA kept is the CDR3, 39 bases in frame from the first base. The germline V gene sets CDR1 to KGHSH and CDR2 to LQKENI. Clipping removes 4 bases from V and 6 bases from J, with 4 as the unmatched junction base count. Genomic DNA extracted from peripheral blood, rather than sorted cells or RNA, was used as the source for amplification of TCR beta rearrangements. Rearranged TRB sequences spanning V, D and J segments were amplified by multiplex touch-down PCR using a mixed TRB-A/B primer pool. Illumina adapters and sample indices were added to the amplicons in two consecutive PCR reactions performed with Phusion HS II polymerase. The amplicons were purified from gel with the NucleoSpin Gel and PCR Clean-up kit and then assessed with Qubit and an Agilent 2100 Bioanalyzer. Sequencing of the libraries was done on an Illumina MiSeq with paired-end, single-indexed 600-cycle runs. The source study handled its data this way. MiXCR versions 2.12 and 3.0.5 were used to process the TRB sequences. Each unique CDR3 nucleotide sequence was counted as one clone, and only productive sequences with at least two reads were retained. Shannon diversity, evenness, clonality (one minus evenness), and alpha-parameterized diversity profiles from alpha 0 to 5 were included as repertoire metrics. The IGoR algorithm was used to compute generation probabilities of clones in paired pre- and post-chemotherapy samples. Using fastp at Q25 and MiXCR, TCRdb reprocessed the public reads and kept productive beta chains. Here each entry gathers all rows of one CDR3 protein and keeps the most common genes and DNA. These V and J calls originate from TCRdb's pipeline instead of the authors' own analysis. For this sample there are about 10,000 distinct CDR3 sequences; roughly a quarter appear just once. Clones ranked in the top ten supply approximately 15% of the sample.

This clonotype has more than one count but fewer than ten. The specificity of this receptor is unknown. Base qualities are missing; no much larger clone stands one base away. This receptor chain uses TRBV18 and TRBJ1-2; the central 8 bases match TRBD1. The clonotype originates from a human donor with a blood cancer. The donor label of this sample is uncertain. The sample taken for sequencing was blood. The CDR3 region reads CASSLDRGDGYTF. The sequence in DNA is TGTGCCAGCTCACTCGACAGGGGAGATGGCTACACCTTC.